Included here is one T cell receptor beta chain sequence, with context. The antigen remains undetermined. A deep-level run was used for the assay. Sequencing used immunoSEQ multiplex PCR; TCRdb keeps in-frame clones, though not all of them. The sample holds some 240,000 clones, approximately 65% seen once. Trimming removed 0 bases from V and 6 bases from J, with 18 bases in between. Germline V CDR1 and CDR2: GTSNPN, SVGIG (reference sequence). This CDR3 is 15 amino acids long. The source of the sample is a study of shared clonotypes between healthy human individuals. Study observations and caveats: Sharing across several donors was seen in around 5.1% of naive CD4 clonotypes.

The sequenced sample was memory CD4+ T cells sorted from blood. Subset described: CD45RA-negative fraction. The clonotype was recovered from a man aged 25 to 45 in good health. The chain couples TRBV30 to TRBJ2-7, with TRBD1 as a possible D gene (5 bases). The CDR3 here is CAWSVGASTASEQYF. The DNA for the CDR3 is TGTGCCTGGAGTGTTGGGGCTAGTACGGCCTCCGAGCAGTACTTC.